A selection of T cell receptor beta chains follows, all from one sample in a study of PD-1 blockade in mismatch repair-deficient tumors. Only in-frame clones appear in the TCRdb table, and some are missing; sequencing was by immunoSEQ multiplex PCR. The data show over 20,000 clones, with 83% seen just once and 20% to 25% held by the top ten. The starting material was peripheral blood, obtained 12 weeks after starting pembrolizumab. The receptors originated from an adult with mismatch repair-deficient cancer. Both conserved end residues are part of each CDR3. D genes are given only for firm matches. Expanded clones are given a class, and other clones once, few, many or no size at all.

d_gene,abundance,v_gene,j_gene,CDR3aa,CDR3nt
.,.,TRBV6-5,TRBJ2-2,CASSKTRPAGELFF,TGTGCCAGCAGTAAAACACGCCCAGCCGGGGAGCTGTTTTTT
.,once,TRBV7-2,TRBJ2-1,CASSFQGFAPYNEQFF,TGTGCCAGCAGCTTCCAGGGTTTCGCCCCCTACAATGAGCAGTTCTTC
TRBD1,.,TRBV11-3,TRBJ1-2,CASSPGTAINYGYTF,TGTGCCAGCAGCCCGGGGACAGCCATTAACTATGGCTACACCTTC
TRBD2,once,TRBV4-2,TRBJ2-5,CASSQGASGSETQYF,TGTGCCAGCAGCCAAGGGGCTAGCGGGAGTGAGACCCAGTACTTC
.,.,TRBV7-6,TRBJ1-1,CASSLNSGGIAFF,TGTGCCAGCAGCTTAAATTCCGGGGGAATAGCTTTCTTT
.,.,TRBV7-8,TRBJ2-7,CASSFAGTEREQYF,TGTGCCAGCAGCTTTGCGGGAACTGAACGCGAGCAGTACTTC
TRBD2,.,TRBV9,TRBJ2-5,CASSRRGGEGETQYF,TGTGCCAGCAGCCGGCGGGGAGGGGAAGGGGAGACCCAGTACTTC
.,.,TRBV5-6,TRBJ1-2,CASSSYSYGYTF,TGTGCCAGCAGCTCTTACAGCTATGGCTACACCTTC
.,.,TRBV28,TRBJ1-5,CASIRGGDGNQPQHF,TGTGCCAGCATCCGTGGGGGGGACGGCAATCAGCCCCAGCATTTT
TRBD1,once,TRBV18,TRBJ1-1,CASSPTGFEAFF,TGTGCCAGCTCACCGACAGGGTTTGAAGCTTTCTTT
TRBD1,.,TRBV5-1,TRBJ2-3,CASSPYRGPYTDTQYF,TGCGCCAGCAGCCCGTACAGGGGACCTTACACAGATACGCAGTATTTT
TRBD1,.,TRBV25-1,TRBJ2-7,CASSNSGTGNEQYF,TGTGCCAGCAGTAATTCCGGGACAGGGAACGAGCAGTACTTC
.,.,TRBV5-6,TRBJ1-2,CASSLVSGTYRYTF,TGTGCCAGCAGCTTGGTTTCAGGGACCTACCGCTACACCTTC
.,.,TRBV5-5,TRBJ2-2,CASSLYTYTGELFF,TGTGCCAGCAGCTTGTACACCTACACCGGGGAGCTGTTTTTT
TRBD1,.,TRBV7-9,TRBJ2-4,CASSPGQAFTIQYF,TGTGCCAGCAGCCCCGGACAGGCCTTTACCATTCAGTACTTC
TRBD2,.,TRBV6-4,TRBJ2-1,CASSDSREGHEQFF,TGTGCCAGCAGTGACTCGCGGGAGGGCCATGAGCAGTTCTTC
TRBD2,.,TRBV10-3,TRBJ2-1,CAIRRAGRDEQFF,TGTGCCATCAGAAGGGCAGGGAGGGATGAGCAGTTCTTC
TRBD2,.,TRBV6-1,TRBJ2-1,CASSSGGTIDEQFF,TGTGCCAGCAGTTCCGGGGGGACCATCGACGAGCAGTTCTTC
.,.,TRBV15,TRBJ2-1,CATSREREPYNEQFF,TGTGCCACCAGCAGAGAACGGGAGCCTTACAATGAGCAGTTCTTC
.,.,TRBV6-9,TRBJ2-7,CASSEDGSVYEQYF,TGTGCCAGCAGTGAAGACGGATCCGTTTACGAGCAGTACTTC
TRBD2,.,TRBV30,TRBJ2-5,CAWGPGLAFQETQYF,TGTGCCTGGGGGCCGGGACTAGCGTTTCAAGAGACCCAGTACTTC
.,few,TRBV28,TRBJ2-7,CASRSPGQLWGYEQYF,TGTGCCAGCAGATCCCCCGGACAACTCTGGGGCTACGAGCAGTACTTC
.,.,TRBV6-5,TRBJ2-2,CASSYSGANTGELFF,TGTGCCAGCAGTTACAGCGGAGCGAACACCGGGGAGCTGTTTTTT
TRBD2,few,TRBV6-5,TRBJ2-1,CASSYPGLDRSEQFF,TGTGCCAGCAGTTACCCGGGACTAGACCGGTCTGAGCAGTTCTTC
.,.,TRBV2,TRBJ2-1,CASSGGWGQTLSYNEQFF,TGTGCCAGCAGCGGGGGCTGGGGACAGACGCTCTCCTACAATGAGCAGTTCTTC
.,.,TRBV30,TRBJ2-5,CAWTQGETRQETQYF,TGTGCCTGGACTCAGGGTGAAACGCGGCAAGAGACCCAGTACTTC
.,.,TRBV28,TRBJ2-1,CASSLGGNEQFF,TGTGCCAGCAGTTTGGGTGGCAATGAGCAGTTCTTC
TRBD1,.,TRBV19,TRBJ1-4,CASSMRQGHEKLFF,TGTGCCAGTAGTATGCGACAGGGTCATGAAAAACTGTTTTTT
.,.,TRBV7-9,TRBJ1-2,CASSLARGHGYTF,TGTGCCAGCAGCTTAGCCCGGGGACACGGCTACACCTTC
.,.,TRBV11-2,TRBJ2-7,CASSVGSGWAYEQYF,TGTGCCAGCAGCGTGGGGTCCGGGTGGGCCTACGAGCAGTACTTC
.,.,TRBV29-1,TRBJ2-1,CSVGTLRSYNEQFF,TGCAGCGTTGGGACACTTCGCTCCTACAATGAGCAGTTCTTC
TRBD1,.,TRBV7-9,TRBJ2-5,CASSWGTAEETQYF,TGTGCCAGCAGCTGGGGGACAGCAGAGGAGACCCAGTACTTC
.,.,TRBV10-2,TRBJ2-7,CASSEVGYEQYF,TGCGCCAGCAGTGAGGTAGGGTACGAGCAGTACTTC
TRBD1,.,TRBV7-2,TRBJ1-5,CASSPTGVLNQPQHF,TGTGCCAGCAGCCCGACAGGGGTTCTTAATCAGCCCCAGCATTTT
.,.,TRBV25-1,TRBJ2-5,CASSEGGSGETQYF,TGTGCCAGCAGTGAAGGAGGCAGCGGGGAGACCCAGTACTTC
.,.,TRBV27,TRBJ2-7,CASSPFRGTRYEQYF,TGTGCCAGCAGCCCCTTCCGGGGGACACGCTACGAGCAGTACTTC
TRBD1,once,TRBV19,TRBJ2-3,CASSRGGRGTDTQYF,TGTGCCAGTAGTAGAGGGGGCCGGGGCACAGATACGCAGTATTTT
TRBD2,.,TRBV10-2,TRBJ2-1,CASIRDRELWGLAGASHNEQFF,TGCGCCAGCATTCGGGACAGGGAATTGTGGGGACTAGCGGGAGCGTCACACAATGAGCAGTTCTTC
.,few,TRBV6-7,TRBJ2-7,CASSYRVVPYEQYF,TGTGCCAGCAGTTACCGGGTTGTTCCCTACGAGCAGTACTTC
.,.,TRBV13,TRBJ2-1,CASSSPAAGGGNEQFF,TGTGCCAGCAGCTCCCCCGCCGCAGGAGGAGGTAATGAGCAGTTCTTC
TRBD2,.,TRBV6-6,TRBJ2-1,CASSPEAGGPGEQFF,TGTGCCAGCAGTCCGGAAGCGGGAGGGCCGGGGGAGCAGTTCTTC
.,once,TRBV28,TRBJ2-1,CASSLRPSYNEQFF,TGTGCCAGCAGTTTAAGACCGTCCTACAATGAGCAGTTCTTC
TRBD1,.,TRBV28,TRBJ2-1,CASSSGQGAYNEQFF,TGTGCCAGCAGTTCGGGACAGGGGGCATACAATGAGCAGTTCTTC
TRBD1,.,TRBV28,TRBJ2-2,CASRTGGTGELFF,TGTGCCAGCAGAACAGGGGGCACCGGGGAGCTGTTTTTT
.,.,TRBV4-3,TRBJ2-2,CASSQAETINTGELFF,TGCGCCAGCAGCCAAGCGGAAACCATCAACACCGGGGAGCTGTTTTTT
.,.,TRBV5-6,TRBJ2-1,CASSLEGVTYNEQFF,TGTGCCAGCAGCTTGGAGGGAGTTACCTACAATGAGCAGTTCTTC
.,.,TRBV4-3,TRBJ2-7,CASSQEKYYSYEQYF,TGCGCCAGCAGCCAAGAGAAGTACTACTCCTACGAGCAGTACTTC
TRBD1,medium-sized,TRBV6-4,TRBJ2-3,CASSDGQGADTQYF,TGTGCCAGCAGTGACGGACAGGGGGCAGATACGCAGTATTTT
TRBD2,.,TRBV4-1,TRBJ2-1,CASSRQETSGAYNEQFF,TGCGCCAGCAGCCGACAGGAGACTAGCGGAGCCTACAATGAGCAGTTCTTC
.,.,TRBV6-5,TRBJ1-2,CASSYGTVDGYTF,TGTGCCAGCAGTTACGGGACCGTGGATGGCTACACCTTC
TRBD1,once,TRBV6-1,TRBJ1-2,CASSERGRVVNGYTF,TGTGCCAGCAGTGAGAGGGGGCGCGTTGTAAATGGCTACACCTTC
TRBD2,.,TRBV4-1,TRBJ2-3,CASSLGTSGRAAADTQYF,TGCGCCAGCAGCCTCGGGACTAGCGGGAGGGCCGCGGCAGATACGCAGTATTTT
.,.,TRBV10-3,TRBJ1-1,CAINKDGRYTEAFF,TGTGCCATCAATAAGGACGGGCGGTACACTGAAGCTTTCTTT
.,.,TRBV29-1,TRBJ2-2,CSAPVATGELFF,TGCAGCGCACCCGTAGCCACCGGGGAGCTGTTTTTT
.,.,TRBV25-1,TRBJ2-2,CASTPSGLVNTGELFF,TGTGCCAGCACCCCGTCAGGGTTAGTGAACACCGGGGAGCTGTTTTTT
TRBD2,.,TRBV11-3,TRBJ2-5,CASSVGFLAEETQYF,TGTGCCAGCAGCGTAGGGTTTCTAGCGGAAGAGACCCAGTACTTC
.,once,TRBV29-1,TRBJ2-2,CSVSDGFAGELFF,TGCAGCGTTTCTGACGGTTTCGCCGGGGAGCTGTTTTTT
TRBD1,.,TRBV5-1,TRBJ2-1,CASSLDGTGSYNEQFF,TGCGCCAGCAGCTTGGACGGGACAGGGTCCTACAATGAGCAGTTCTTC
TRBD2,.,TRBV6-4,TRBJ2-1,CASSPGIAGHLKVEQFF,TGTGCCAGCAGTCCCGGAATAGCGGGACACCTTAAGGTCGAGCAGTTCTTC
TRBD2,.,TRBV28,TRBJ2-7,CASSPTSGSYEQYF,TGTGCCAGCAGCCCGACTAGCGGGAGCTACGAGCAGTACTTC